This entry is about one T cell receptor (beta chain). The record originates from a study of control samples from healthy donors and cancer patients. The V gene's germline CDR1 is DFQATT and CDR2 SNEGSKA (reference sequence). Trimming stripped 3 bases from V and 6 bases from J, with 16 bases between. The CDR3 runs 14 residues. TCRdb's copy holds only in-frame clones and misses some; the assay was immunoSEQ multiplex PCR. The sample holds over 150,000 clones, more than 85% seen once. This chain joins TRBV20-1 and TRBJ2-3; possibly TRBD1 or TRBD2 for D (6 bases each). Sequenced sample: blood. The source of this sequence is a woman aged 40 to 50 in good health. CDR3 sequence reads: CSASRPGAGDTQYF. Written as DNA, the CDR3 is TGCAGTGCTAGTCGACCGGGGGCAGGGGATACGCAGTATTTT.